This passage covers 16 T cell receptor beta chains from one sample sequenced in a study of shared clonotypes between healthy human individuals. Naive CD8 cells comprised CD45RO-negative, CCR7-positively selected cells, excluding terminally differentiated effector memory CD45RA+ cells. Sequencing was performed with immunoSEQ multiplex PCR; in TCRdb, only in-frame clones are kept and a portion is missing. The sample includes roughly 2,000,000 clones, roughly 93% seen only once; the top ten take under 2%. The sequenced material came from naive CD8+ T cells from PBMCs. The origin of the receptors is a young man in good health. Some clones in this sample may be carry-over from other donors' samples.

The rearrangement uses TRBV29-1 and TRBJ1-2, with 8 positions matching TRBD1. There are 16 residues in the CDR3. Germline CDR1 SQVTM, CDR2 ANQGSEA. The V and J ends lost 2 bases and 2 bases, in that order; junction bases with no gene match: 10. For the CDR3, the DNA is TGCAGCGTTGAATGGGCAGGGGGCCCGTTGAACTATGGCTACACCTTC. Residues: CSVEWAGGPLNYGYTF.

The genes are TRBV11-2 and TRBJ1-1, with D unclear. V lost 5 bases and J lost 4, with 17 bases in between. The CDR3 loop spans 15 amino acids. Germline CDR1 and CDR2: SGHAT and FQNNGV. CDR3 sequence (DNA): TGTGCCAGCAGCCTTAGTAGGGAAGTTGGCACTGAAGCTTTCTTT. Protein: CASSLSREVGTEAFF.

The chain couples TRBV7-9 to TRBJ2-7; TRBD2 agrees at 9 bases. Germline loops: CDR1 SEHNR, CDR2 FQNEAQ (reference sequence). The CDR3 covers 18 residues. Losses at the gene ends were 5 bases for V and 0 bases for J; bases not matched to a gene: 14. DNA for the CDR3: TGTGCCAGCAGCCCCCGGGCAGGGACTAGCATATTCTCCTACGAGCAGTACTTC. It encodes CASSPRAGTSIFSYEQYF.

The chain uses TRBV29-1 and TRBJ2-7; D remains ambiguous. The CDR3 totals 11 residues. Between the trimmed V and J ends, which lost 7 bases and 6 bases, there was a span of 13 bases. CDR1 and CDR2 (germline): SQVTM, ANQGSEA. In DNA form, the CDR3 reads TGCAGCGCCCTGTTTTTAACCGAGCAGTACTTC. Translation: CSALFLTEQYF.

The CDR3 is CAISDRERLLTEAFF. The CDR3 DNA sequence: TGTGCCATCAGTGATCGGGAACGGCTTTTAACTGAAGCTTTCTTT. The rearrangement uses TRBV10-3 and TRBJ1-1, with D uncertain. V shed 3 bases and J shed 5 bases, with 16 bases lying between them. The CDR3 has 15 amino acids. Germline V lookup: CDR1 ENHRY, CDR2 SYGVKD.

The chain uses TRBV6-1 and TRBJ1-2; 7 bases are a match to TRBD1. Germline-derived CDR1 and CDR2 are MNHNS and SASEGT. The CDR3 is 14 residues long. Trimming removed 5 bases from V and 5 bases from J; junction bases left unmatched: 8. The CDR3 DNA sequence: TGTGCCAGCAGTTTGGCAGGGGGTGGATATGGCTACACCTTC. Translated, it gives CASSLAGGGYGYTF.

The V call is TRBV4-1, the J call TRBJ1-1, with D perhaps matching TRBD1 (5 bases). Trimming took 0 bases from V and 0 from J, leaving 14 bases between them. Germline V CDR1 and CDR2: MGHRA, YSYEKL. CDR3 length equals 17 residues. The CDR3 is CASSQDPHQGMNTEAFF. In nucleotides, the CDR3 is TGCGCCAGCAGCCAAGATCCCCACCAGGGAATGAACACTGAAGCTTTCTTT.

This clone was seen only a few times. CDR3 sequence reads: CASSQVGAFPGEQYF. In DNA, the CDR3 is TGTGCCAGCAGCCAAGTAGGGGCGTTCCCGGGGGAGCAGTACTTC. The chain carries TRBV14 and TRBJ2-7, with D tentatively TRBD1 or TRBD2 (5 bases each). The germline V gene has CDR1 SGHDN and CDR2 FVKESK. CDR3 length: 15 amino acids. V shed 1 base and J shed 7 bases, with 17 bases lying between them.

This clone was detected only once. V is TRBV12-5 and J is TRBJ1-1; tentative D call: TRBD1 (5 bases). The germline V gene encodes CDR1 LGHNT and CDR2 FRNRAP. The CDR3 is made up of 15 amino acids. The V end lost 0 bases, the J end lost 1 base, and 9 bases lay between the germline ends. This CDR3 is CASGLVRGKNTEAFF. CDR3 DNA: TGTGCTAGTGGTTTGGTAAGGGGAAAGAACACTGAAGCTTTCTTT. The full variable domain, in which reference TRBV12-5 and TRBJ1-1 provide the parts outside the CDR3, is DARVTQTPRHKVTEMGQEVTMRCQPILGHNTVFWYRQTMMQGLELLAYFRNRAPLDDSGMPKDRFSAEMPDATLATLKIQPSEPRDSAVYFCASGLVRGKNTEAFFGQGTRLTVV.

This clone was observed a single time. This sequence joins TRBV2 and TRBJ2-3; 7 nucleotides line up with TRBD2. Germline loops: CDR1 SNHLY, CDR2 FYNNEI. The CDR3 sequence is 15 residues long. V dropped 6 bases and J dropped 2; count of bases not matched to a gene: 8. In DNA, the CDR3 is TGTGCCAGCAGCCAAAAGGCGGGAGCCACAGATACGCAGTATTTT. Its translation is CASSQKAGATDTQYF.

The chain recombines TRBV27 with TRBJ2-6; D unclear. The CDR3 contains 18 residues. CDR1 is MNHEY and CDR2 is SMNVEV in the germline V gene (reference sequence). With 4 bases removed from V and 0 bases from J, the gap between germline ends came to 16 bases. Written as DNA, the CDR3 is TGTGCCAGCAGTTACCGGGCAGCAGCCTACTCTGGGGCCAACGTCCTGACTTTC. Its translation is CASSYRAAAYSGANVLTF.

With regard to this clone: Other DNA sequences of this sample code for an identical CDR3. The chain uses TRBV18 and TRBJ1-3, with D maybe TRBD1 (6 bases). Germline V gives CDR1 KGHSH, CDR2 LQKENI. This CDR3 region has 15 residues. V lost 3 bases to trimming and J lost 2 bases, with 11 bases between them. The CDR3 DNA follows: TGTGCCAGCTCACCTCCTGGGGGGCCTGGAAACACCATATATTTT. Its translation: CASSPPGGPGNTIYF.

V and J are TRBV6-4 and TRBJ2-7, with 8 bases lining up with TRBD2. Unmatched junction bases numbered 13, after V lost 5 bases and J lost 7 bases. CDR1 and CDR2 (germline): MRHNA, SNTAGT. The CDR3 is 15 residues long. The CDR3 bases are TGTGCCAGCAGTACGACTAGCGCGACGGTTGAGGAGCAGTACTTC. Amino acid sequence: CASSTTSATVEEQYF.

This chain links TRBV12-5 with TRBJ2-1, with D possibly TRBD1 on 6 matching bases. The CDR3 runs 18 residues. Trimming took off 0 bases at V and 0 bases at J, with 15 bases between the two ends. In germline, CDR1 is LGHNT, CDR2 FRNRAP. The DNA for the CDR3 is TGTGCTAGTGGTTTGGTACCCCCCACAGGGAGCTCCTACAATGAGCAGTTCTTC. This codes for CASGLVPPTGSSYNEQFF.

V is TRBV28 and J is TRBJ2-5; D tentatively reads TRBD1 or TRBD2 (5 bases each). The V end lost 4 bases, the J end lost 1 base, and 22 bases lay between the germline ends. Looked up from germline, CDR1 is MDHEN and CDR2 is SYDVKM. The CDR3 length is 18 residues. The CDR3 DNA is TGTGCCAGCAGTTCCCCGGGACCGAGTGGGCCTTTCCAAGAGACCCAGTACTTC. Translated, it gives CASSSPGPSGPFQETQYF.

The rearrangement joins TRBV21-1 to TRBJ2-7; the table gives TRBD1 as D, unverified against the DNA. TRBV21-1 is recorded as a pseudogene. The CDR3 has 14 amino acids. This CDR3 reads CAGKLPGQPYEQYF. The CDR3 DNA reads TGTGCCGGAAAACTGCCGGGACAGCCCTACGAGCAGTACTTC.